This T cell receptor beta chain was identified during a study of blood T cell repertoires in COVID-19. About the study: The United States, Italy and Spain were the sources of the acute and convalescent COVID-19 samples. PBMCs, B-cell-depleted T cells, or T cells provided the cDNA or gDNA that made up the material.

In the authors' workflow: Scientists estimated how many nucleated cells there were by amplifying reference gene primers. Profiling relied on immunoSEQ multiplex PCR, and the TCRdb table lists in-frame clones only, not all of them. The V and J calls and clone size were taken over from that table, and D and trimming were inferred from the DNA. The data contain under 250,000 clones, roughly 84% of them seen just once; the ten biggest clones take up less than 4%. V lost 3 bases, J lost 5 bases, and 11 bases stayed unmatched. The CDR3 contains 16 residues. Germline CDR1 is SGHTA and CDR2 is FQGNSA. The sequence came from a woman older than 75 with acute or convalescent COVID-19. The chain couples TRBV7-2 to TRBJ2-5; 8 bases fit TRBD2. The sample consisted of peripheral blood. CDR3 sequence: CASSFISGGPEETQYF. For the CDR3, the DNA is TGTGCCAGCAGCTTTATAAGCGGGGGCCCCGAGGAGACCCAGTACTTC.